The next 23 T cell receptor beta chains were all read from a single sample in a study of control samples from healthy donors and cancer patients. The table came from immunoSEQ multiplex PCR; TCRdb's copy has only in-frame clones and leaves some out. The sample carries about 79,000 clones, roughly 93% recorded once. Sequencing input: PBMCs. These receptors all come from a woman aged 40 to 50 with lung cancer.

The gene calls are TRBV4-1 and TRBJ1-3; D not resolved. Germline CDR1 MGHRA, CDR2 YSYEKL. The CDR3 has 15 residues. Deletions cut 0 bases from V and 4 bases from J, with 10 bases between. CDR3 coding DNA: TGCGCCAGCAGCCAAGATCTCGGTCTCGGAAACACCATATATTTT. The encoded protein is CASSQDLGLGNTIYF.

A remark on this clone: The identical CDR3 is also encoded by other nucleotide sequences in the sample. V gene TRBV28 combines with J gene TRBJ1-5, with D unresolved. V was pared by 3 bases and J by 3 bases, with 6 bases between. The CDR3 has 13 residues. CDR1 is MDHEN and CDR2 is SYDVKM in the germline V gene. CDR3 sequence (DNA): TGTGCCAGCAGTTTGCTCAACAATCAGCCCCAGCATTTT. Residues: CASSLLNNQPQHF.

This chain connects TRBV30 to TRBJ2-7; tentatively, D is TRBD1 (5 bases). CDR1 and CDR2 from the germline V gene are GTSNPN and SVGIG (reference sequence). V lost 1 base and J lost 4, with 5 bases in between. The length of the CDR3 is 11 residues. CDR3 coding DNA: TGTGCCTGGAGTGGACAGTACGAGCAGTACTTC. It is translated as CAWSGQYEQYF.

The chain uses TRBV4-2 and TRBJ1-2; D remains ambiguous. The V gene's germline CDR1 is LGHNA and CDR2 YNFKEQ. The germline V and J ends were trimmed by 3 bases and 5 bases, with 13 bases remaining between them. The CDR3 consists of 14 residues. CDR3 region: CASSQVGSSYGYTF. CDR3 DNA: TGTGCCAGCAGCCAGGTGGGGAGTAGTTATGGCTACACCTTC.

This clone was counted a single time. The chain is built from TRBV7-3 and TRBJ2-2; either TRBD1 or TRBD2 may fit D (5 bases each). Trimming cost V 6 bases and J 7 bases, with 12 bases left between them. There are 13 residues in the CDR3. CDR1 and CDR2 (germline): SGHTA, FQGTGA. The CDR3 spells CASSHEGLGELFF. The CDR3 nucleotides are TGTGCCAGCAGTCATGAGGGGCTCGGGGAGCTGTTTTTT.

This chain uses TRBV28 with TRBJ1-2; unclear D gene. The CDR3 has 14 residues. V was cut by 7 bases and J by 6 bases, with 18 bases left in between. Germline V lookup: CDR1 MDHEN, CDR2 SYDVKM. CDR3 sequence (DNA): TGTGCCAGCACCCAAGTCGGAGTGGGAGATGGCTACACCTTC. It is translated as CASTQVGVGDGYTF.

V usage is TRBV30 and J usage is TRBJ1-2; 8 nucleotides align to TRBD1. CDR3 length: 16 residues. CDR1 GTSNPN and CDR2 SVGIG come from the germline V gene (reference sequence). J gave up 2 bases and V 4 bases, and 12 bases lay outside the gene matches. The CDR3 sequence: CAWNPPRTGSNYGYTF. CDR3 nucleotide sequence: TGTGCCTGGAACCCACCCCGGACAGGGTCAAACTATGGCTACACCTTC.

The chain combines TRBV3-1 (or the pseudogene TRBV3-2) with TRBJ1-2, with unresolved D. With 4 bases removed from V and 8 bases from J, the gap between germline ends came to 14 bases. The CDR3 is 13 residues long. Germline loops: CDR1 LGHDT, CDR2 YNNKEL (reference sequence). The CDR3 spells CASSRQDKEGYTF. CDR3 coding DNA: TGTGCCAGCAGCCGCCAGGATAAGGAAGGCTACACCTTC.

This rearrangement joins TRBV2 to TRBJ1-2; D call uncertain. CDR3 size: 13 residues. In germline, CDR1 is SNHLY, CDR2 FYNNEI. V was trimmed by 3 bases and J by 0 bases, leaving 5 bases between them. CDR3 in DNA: TGTGCCAGCAGTGATCGAGCTAACTATGGCTACACCTTC. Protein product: CASSDRANYGYTF.

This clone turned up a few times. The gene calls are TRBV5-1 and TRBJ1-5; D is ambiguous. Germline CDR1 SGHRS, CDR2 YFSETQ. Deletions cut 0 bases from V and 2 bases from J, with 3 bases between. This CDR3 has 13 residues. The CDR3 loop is CASSLDGNQPQHF. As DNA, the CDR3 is TGCGCCAGCAGCTTGGATGGCAATCAGCCCCAGCATTTT. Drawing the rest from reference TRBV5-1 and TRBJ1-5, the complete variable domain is KAGVTQTPRYLIKTRGQQVTLSCSPISGHRSVSWYQQTPGQGLQFLFEYFSETQRNKGNFPGRFSGRQFSNSRSEMNVSTLELGDSALYLCASSLDGNQPQHFGDGTRLSIL.

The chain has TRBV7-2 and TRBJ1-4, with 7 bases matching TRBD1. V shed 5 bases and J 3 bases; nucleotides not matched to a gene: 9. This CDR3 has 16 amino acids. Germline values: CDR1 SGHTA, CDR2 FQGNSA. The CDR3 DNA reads TGTGCCAGCAGCCCAGGGAGGGGGCATGCTAATGAAAAACTGTTTTTT. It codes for CASSPGRGHANEKLFF.

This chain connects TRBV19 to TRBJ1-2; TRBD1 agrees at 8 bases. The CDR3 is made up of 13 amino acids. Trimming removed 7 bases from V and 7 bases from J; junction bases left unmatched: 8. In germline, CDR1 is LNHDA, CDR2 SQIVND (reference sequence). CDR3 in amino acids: CASIRGQASGYTF. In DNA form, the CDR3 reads TGTGCCAGTATACGGGGACAGGCGAGTGGCTACACCTTC.

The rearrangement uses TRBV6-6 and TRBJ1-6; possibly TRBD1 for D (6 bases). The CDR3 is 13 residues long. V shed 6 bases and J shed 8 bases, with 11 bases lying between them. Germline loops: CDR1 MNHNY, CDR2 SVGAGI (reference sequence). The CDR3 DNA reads TGTGCCAGCAGGATCAACAGGGATTCACCCCTCCACTTT. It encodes CASRINRDSPLHF.

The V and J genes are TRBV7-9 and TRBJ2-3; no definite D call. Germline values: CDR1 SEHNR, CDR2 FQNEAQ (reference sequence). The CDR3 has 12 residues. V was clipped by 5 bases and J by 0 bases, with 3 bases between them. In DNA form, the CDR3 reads TGTGCCAGCAGCCGTAGCACAGATACGCAGTATTTT. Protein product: CASSRSTDTQYF.

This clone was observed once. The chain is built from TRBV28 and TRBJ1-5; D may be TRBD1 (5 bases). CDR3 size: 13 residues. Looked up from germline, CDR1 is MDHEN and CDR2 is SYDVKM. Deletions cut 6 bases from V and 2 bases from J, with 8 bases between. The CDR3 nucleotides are TGTGCCAGCAGCTGGGGGGGCAATCAGCCCCAGCATTTT. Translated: CASSWGGNQPQHF.

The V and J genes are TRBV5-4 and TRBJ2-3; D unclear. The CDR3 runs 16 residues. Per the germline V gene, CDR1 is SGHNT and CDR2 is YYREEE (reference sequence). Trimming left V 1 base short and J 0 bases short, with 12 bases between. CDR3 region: CASSLYGGASTDTQYF. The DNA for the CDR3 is TGTGCCAGCAGCTTGTATGGCGGCGCTAGCACAGATACGCAGTATTTT.

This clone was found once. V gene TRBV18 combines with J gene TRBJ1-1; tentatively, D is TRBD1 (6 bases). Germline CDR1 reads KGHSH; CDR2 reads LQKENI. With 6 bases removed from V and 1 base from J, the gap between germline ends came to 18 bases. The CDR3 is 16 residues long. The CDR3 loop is CASSRRGLFSNTEAFF. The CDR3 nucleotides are TGTGCCAGCTCCCGCAGGGGACTGTTTTCGAACACTGAAGCTTTCTTT.

CDR3: CASSHREAPYEQYF. DNA for the CDR3: TGTGCCAGCAGCCACAGAGAGGCCCCCTACGAGCAGTACTTC. The chain has TRBV3-1 (or the pseudogene TRBV3-2) and TRBJ2-7; D is unclear. Germline V gene sequence: CDR1 LGHDT, CDR2 YNNKEL (reference sequence). The CDR3 extends over 14 amino acids. V lost 3 bases, J lost 2 bases, and 11 bases lay in between.

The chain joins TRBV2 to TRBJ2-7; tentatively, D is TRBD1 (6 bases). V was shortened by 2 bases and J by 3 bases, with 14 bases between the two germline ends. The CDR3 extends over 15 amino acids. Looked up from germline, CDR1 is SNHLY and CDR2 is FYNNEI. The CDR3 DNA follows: TGTGCCAGCAGTGAATCCGGACAGTGGAGCTACGAGCAGTACTTC. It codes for CASSESGQWSYEQYF. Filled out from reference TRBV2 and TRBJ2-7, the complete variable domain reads EPEVTQTPSHQVTQMGQEVILRCVPISNHLYFYWYRQILGQKVEFLVSFYNNEISEKSEIFDDQFSVERPDGSNFTLKIRSTKLEDSAMYFCASSESGQWSYEQYFGPGTRLTVT.

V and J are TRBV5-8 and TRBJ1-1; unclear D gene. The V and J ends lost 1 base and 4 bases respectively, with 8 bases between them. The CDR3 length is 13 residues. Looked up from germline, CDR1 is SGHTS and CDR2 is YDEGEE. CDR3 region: CASSLRRGTEAFF. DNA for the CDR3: TGTGCCAGCAGCTTGAGGAGAGGCACTGAAGCTTTCTTT. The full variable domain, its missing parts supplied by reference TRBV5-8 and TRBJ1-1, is EAGVTQSPTHLIKTRGQQATLRCSPISGHTSVYWYQQALGLGLQFLLWYDEGEERNRGNFPPRFSGRQFPNYSSELNVNALELEDSALYLCASSLRRGTEAFFGQGTRLTVV.

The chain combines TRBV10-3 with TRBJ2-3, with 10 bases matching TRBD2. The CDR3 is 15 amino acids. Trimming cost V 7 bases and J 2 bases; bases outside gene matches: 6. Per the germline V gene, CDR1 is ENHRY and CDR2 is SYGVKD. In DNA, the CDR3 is TGTGCCATCAAGGGCAGCGGGGGGGCCACAGATACGCAGTATTTT. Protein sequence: CAIKGSGGATDTQYF.

CDR3 nucleotides: TGTGCCTGGAGGAGGCAAAGCACAGATACGCAGTATTTT. This sequence encodes CAWRRQSTDTQYF. The rearrangement links TRBV30 to TRBJ2-3; unclear D gene. The germline CDR1 and CDR2 sequences are GTSNPN and SVGIG (reference sequence). The CDR3 is made up of 13 amino acids. The ends were cut back, 3 bases at V and 0 bases at J, with 7 bases in the middle. The variable domain in full, with the rest retrieved from reference TRBV30 and TRBJ2-3, is SQTIHQWPATLVQPVGSPLSLECTVEGTSNPNLYWYRQAAGRGLQLLFYSVGIGQISSEVPQNLSASRPQDRQFILSSKKLLLSDSGFYLCAWRRQSTDTQYFGPGTRLTVL.

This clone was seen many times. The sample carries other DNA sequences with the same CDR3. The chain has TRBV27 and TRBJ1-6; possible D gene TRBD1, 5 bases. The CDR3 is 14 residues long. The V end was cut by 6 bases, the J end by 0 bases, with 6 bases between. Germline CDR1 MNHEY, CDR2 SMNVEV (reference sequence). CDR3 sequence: CASRGRSYNSPLHF. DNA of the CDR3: TGTGCCAGCAGGGGACGCTCCTATAATTCACCCCTCCACTTT.